The clone carrying this T cell receptor (beta chain) was seen a handful of times. Antigen: not known. This entry belongs to a study of T-cell reconstitution after alpha-beta-depleted transplantation in children. This CDR3 comprises 15 residues. V gave up 3 bases and J gave up 4 bases, with 16 bases separating them. Study-wide points: Newly generated T cells supplied most T-cell counts and diversity one year post-transplant. There were reportedly several hundred expanded graft clones from which alpha-beta T cells came about two months after transplant.

The TCRbeta library was prepared with unique molecular identifiers. TCRdb passed the PCR reads through MiXCR, listing each CDR3 protein once. Among 400,000 to 450,000 distinct CDR3 sequences listed, about 45% were seen once. The specimen was PBMCs, collected before TCRalphabeta/CD19-depleted stem cell transplant. This sequence was found in a girl aged 2 to 9 with aplastic anemia, due to receive a stem cell transplant. The chain is built from TRBV12-3 or TRBV12-4 and TRBJ2-7; possible D gene TRBD2, 6 bases. CDR3 in amino acids: CASSFLGGTGYEQYF. CDR3 sequence (DNA): TGTGCCAGCAGTTTCCTGGGGGGAACGGGGTACGAGCAGTACTTC.